Listed below are T cell receptor beta chains from one sample, sequenced in a study of response to subunit inactivated influenza vaccine. TCRdb recomputed calls from the RT-PCR reads with MiXCR, one row per CDR3 protein. The sample yields around 600,000 distinct CDR3 sequences, about 10% seen once. The data were also submitted as part of a second study, on T cells expressing NK-cell markers.

This material consisted of PBMCs from blood, taken on the day of vaccination. The receptor source for this set is a man in his fifties or sixties who received an inactivated influenza vaccine. The CDR3 runs from the conserved cysteine through the conserved F or W. Each record gives: V gene, clone size, D gene, J gene, CDR3 DNA, CDR3 protein. A D gene is named only where the DNA matches it firmly. Clone size is shown for a subset of rows, as once, few, many or a class of expanded clone.

TRBV28	few	TRBD1	TRBJ2-7	TGTGCCAGCGATGGACAGGGGGCCCACGAGCAGTACTTC	CASDGQGAHEQYF
TRBV7-8	few	NA	TRBJ2-1	TGTGCCAGCAGCTTAGCCTTTACAGGGAATGAGCAGTTCTTC	CASSLAFTGNEQFF
TRBV12-3/TRBV12-4	many	TRBD1	TRBJ1-1	TGTGCCAGCAGTTTGGACAGGGGTATGGGCGGCACTGAAGCTTTCTTT	CASSLDRGMGGTEAFF
TRBV4-3	few	NA	TRBJ2-3	TGCGCCACCGCGACAGGCCACACAGATACGCAGTATTTT	CATATGHTDTQYF
TRBV7-6	NA	TRBD2	TRBJ2-2	TGTGCCAGCAGCTTAAGTCGAGACAGCGGGACGAAGGGCGGGGAGCTGTTTTTT	CASSLSRDSGTKGGELFF
TRBV28	few	NA	TRBJ2-6	TGTGCCAGCAGGCAAACCGGACTCCGGACTGGGGCCAACGTCCTGACTTTC	CASRQTGLRTGANVLTF
TRBV20-1	many	NA	TRBJ2-3	TGCAGTGCTAGACTTAAGTTCACCACAGATACGCAGTATTTT	CSARLKFTTDTQYF
TRBV7-3	many	NA	TRBJ2-1	TGTGCCAGCAGCTTAGGCGGGACCTCCAATGAGCAGTTCTTC	CASSLGGTSNEQFF
TRBV7-9	few	TRBD1	TRBJ1-1	TGTGCCAGCAGCTCCGGACAGGGGTTTGGGACTGAAGCTTTCTTT	CASSSGQGFGTEAFF
TRBV6-1	NA	NA	TRBJ1-1	TGTGCCAGCAGTGAAGAGTGGGGGCCCACTGAAGCTTTCTTT	CASSEEWGPTEAFF
TRBV5-1	NA	NA	TRBJ2-5	TGCGCCAGCAGCTTGGGGGCCCGAGGACAAGAGACCCAGTACTTC	CASSLGARGQETQYF
TRBV6-2/TRBV6-3	NA	TRBD1	TRBJ2-6	TGTGCCAGCAGCCCCGGACAGGGTGGGGCTGGGGCCAACGTCCTGACTTTC	CASSPGQGGAGANVLTF
TRBV9	few	TRBD1	TRBJ2-2	TGTGCCAGCAGCGTAGGACAGGGGAATTCCGGGGAGCTGTTTTTT	CASSVGQGNSGELFF
TRBV10-3	NA	NA	TRBJ2-3	TGTGCCATTACAGGGGAGGGGGCAGATACGCAGTATTTT	CAITGEGADTQYF
TRBV7-2	many	NA	TRBJ2-3	TGTGCCAGCAGCTTAAAGTTTGAGGTCTCAGATACGCAGTATTTT	CASSLKFEVSDTQYF
TRBV5-1	few	NA	TRBJ1-1	TGCGCCAGCAGCTTGGCCGTGGACATGAACACTGAAGCTTTCTTT	CASSLAVDMNTEAFF
TRBV6-5	many	NA	TRBJ1-2	TGTGCCAGCAGTTACTCGTGGCAGGCAGTCGGTGGCTACACCTTC	CASSYSWQAVGGYTF
TRBV5-1	NA	NA	TRBJ2-1	TGCGCCAGCAGCTACGTCTCGACTAGCTCCTACAATGAGCAGTTCTTC	CASSYVSTSSYNEQFF
TRBV3-1	few	NA	TRBJ2-5	TGTGCCAGCAGCCAATCTTTGCGGAGAGGCTCAGAGACCCAGTACTTC	CASSQSLRRGSETQYF
TRBV5-1	NA	NA	TRBJ2-1	TGCGCCAGCAGCTTGGCCCCAGCCAACAATGAGCAGTTCTTC	CASSLAPANNEQFF
TRBV5-5	few	NA	TRBJ2-7	TGTGCCATCAGCTTGGAGAGCTCCTACGAGCAGTACTTC	CAISLESSYEQYF
TRBV11-1	few	NA	TRBJ2-3	TGTGCCAGCAGCCCATCTAGAAATACGCAGTATTTT	CASSPSRNTQYF